Presented here are 19 T cell receptor beta chains from one specimen sequenced in a study of blood T cell repertoires in COVID-19. Only in-frame clones appear in the TCRdb table, and some are missing; sequencing was by immunoSEQ multiplex PCR. The data contain some 500,000 clones, about 89% of them singletons. Sequenced input: peripheral blood. The receptors originated from a woman aged 45-65 years with COVID-19, enrolled during active disease.

This sequence joins TRBV5-1 and TRBJ2-1; 7 nucleotides align to TRBD1. J gave up 0 bases and V 4 bases, and 4 bases lay outside the gene matches. CDR3 length equals 15 residues. Germline assignment: CDR1 SGHRS and CDR2 YFSETQ. CDR3 region: CASSPGQSSYNEQFF. In DNA form, the CDR3 reads TGCGCCAGCAGCCCGGGACAGAGCTCCTACAATGAGCAGTTCTTC.

The chain is built from TRBV19 and TRBJ2-3, with D tentatively TRBD2 (7 bases). The ends were cut back, 5 bases at V and 4 bases at J, with 13 bases in the middle. Germline V gene lookup returns CDR1 LNHDA and CDR2 SQIVND (reference sequence). This CDR3 has 14 amino acids. CDR3 nucleotides: TGTGCCAGTAGTTCATCCGGGGGGCCAGATACGCAGTATTTT. Amino acid sequence: CASSSSGGPDTQYF.

This clone was counted only a few times. This rearrangement joins TRBV2 to TRBJ2-2; 8 bases match TRBD1. This CDR3 has 19 amino acids. Germline lookup yields CDR1 SNHLY and CDR2 FYNNEI. Trimming at V came to 5 bases and at J to 3 bases, leaving 17 bases not matched to a gene. The CDR3 reads CASSIPRTGRMEDTGELFF. CDR3 DNA: TGTGCCAGCAGTATCCCAAGGACAGGGAGGATGGAGGACACCGGGGAGCTGTTTTTT.

This clone appeared a few times. The chain uses TRBV29-1 and TRBJ1-5; D remains unclear. The CDR3 has 17 amino acids. CDR1 and CDR2 from the germline V gene are SQVTM and ANQGSEA. The CDR3 DNA reads TGCATCCTTATGCGGTCGCGAGGCGCCCATAGCAATCAGCCCCAGCATTTT. This encodes CILMRSRGAHSNQPQHF.

This chain joins TRBV27 and TRBJ2-5, with D possibly matching TRBD1 (5 bases). The V and J ends lost 5 bases and 5 bases respectively, with 12 bases between them. CDR1 and CDR2 (germline): MNHEY, SMNVEV (reference sequence). CDR3 length: 13 residues. The CDR3 coding sequence is TGTGCCAGCAGTCGCGACAGAAGGGAGACCCAGTACTTC. The encoded protein is CASSRDRRETQYF.

The rearrangement joins TRBV7-7 to TRBJ1-4; D call uncertain. Per germline, CDR1 SSHAT and CDR2 FNYEAQ (reference sequence). Deletions cut 6 bases from V and 7 bases from J, with 18 bases between. The length of the CDR3 is 15 residues. The CDR3 DNA reads as TGTGCCAGCAGTCCTACGTCGGACTGGGGTGAAAAACTGTTTTTT. Translating gives CASSPTSDWGEKLFF.

Points on this clone: Other DNA sequences within the sample encode an identical CDR3. The CDR3 DNA follows: TGCGCCAGCAGCTTGGGGCAGGGTCATTCACCCCTCCACTTT. Residues: CASSLGQGHSPLHF. The gene calls are TRBV5-1 and TRBJ1-6; D is possibly TRBD1 (5 bases). The CDR3 consists of 14 residues. Trimming left V 0 bases short and J 8 bases short, with 9 bases between. The V gene's germline CDR1 is SGHRS and CDR2 YFSETQ.

This sequence joins TRBV9 and TRBJ1-6; a weak D match, TRBD1 (6 bases). From germline, CDR1 is SGDLS and CDR2 YYNGEE. V dropped 4 bases and J dropped 9 bases, with 11 bases sitting between them. The CDR3 length is 13 residues. CDR3 nucleotide sequence: TGTGCCAGCAGCCCCGGACAGTTTTCACCCCTCCACTTT. This sequence encodes CASSPGQFSPLHF.

The chain employs TRBV6-5 and TRBJ2-7; the match to TRBD2 covers 8 bases. V shed 9 bases, J shed 2 bases, and the junction held 0 bases outside the gene matches. Germline values: CDR1 MNHEY, CDR2 SVGAGI. There are 11 residues in the CDR3. CDR3 sequence: CASSGAYEQYF. CDR3 DNA: TGTGCCAGTAGCGGGGCCTACGAGCAGTACTTC.

This clone has only one observation. The gene calls are TRBV7-6 and TRBJ2-7; 8 bases agree with TRBD1. Per germline, CDR1 SGHVS and CDR2 FNYEAQ. V was clipped by 5 bases and J by 5 bases; unmatched bases: 2. This CDR3 comprises 12 residues. DNA of the CDR3: TGTGCCAGCAGCCCGACAGGGGACGAGCAGTACTTC. It encodes CASSPTGDEQYF.

This rearrangement joins TRBV7-2 to TRBJ2-3; 8 bases are a match to TRBD2. The CDR3 runs to 14 residues. Trimming took 8 bases from V and 3 from J; bases not matched to a gene: 7. The germline V gene encodes CDR1 SGHTA and CDR2 FQGNSA. CDR3 coding DNA: TGTGCCAGCGGAACTGTAGCGGGGACAGATACGCAGTATTTT. This codes for CASGTVAGTDTQYF.

The genes are TRBV12-5 and TRBJ2-3, with a weak D call TRBD2 (5 bases). V shed 1 base and J shed 1 base, with 12 bases lying between them. The CDR3 runs 16 residues. The V gene's germline CDR1 is LGHNT and CDR2 FRNRAP. The CDR3 spells CASGLDLASGTDTQYF. The CDR3 nucleotides read TGTGCTAGTGGTTTGGATCTAGCAAGTGGCACAGATACGCAGTATTTT.

This clone was seen once. V gene TRBV19 combines with J gene TRBJ1-1; the D gene is possibly TRBD1 (6 bases). V lost 7 bases, J lost 4 bases, and 22 bases lay in between. Looked up from germline, CDR1 is LNHDA and CDR2 is SQIVND (reference sequence). This CDR3 contains 16 residues. CDR3 residues: CASTEPPGAGATEAFF. The DNA for the CDR3 is TGTGCCAGTACCGAGCCCCCAGGGGCAGGGGCCACTGAAGCTTTCTTT.

This clone was found once. V and J are TRBV29-1 and TRBJ2-5; D may be TRBD1 (5 bases). Trimming took 6 bases from V and 7 from J, leaving 21 bases between them. The germline gives CDR1 SQVTM, CDR2 ANQGSEA. The CDR3 has 14 amino acids. CDR3 sequence: CSVALTAALGTQYF. Here the CDR3 DNA reads TGCAGCGTCGCCTTGACAGCTGCTTTGGGGACCCAGTACTTC. The entire variable domain, with the rest obtained from reference TRBV29-1 and TRBJ2-5, is as follows: SAVISQKPSRDICQRGTSLTIQCQVDSQVTMMFWYRQQPGQSLTLIATANQGSEATYESGFVIDKFPISRPNLTFSTLTVSNMSPEDSSIYLCSVALTAALGTQYFGPGTRLLVL.

The V and J genes are TRBV9 and TRBJ1-1, with D unresolved. The CDR3 length is 13 residues. Trimming shortened V by 3 bases and J by 0 bases, and 6 bases separated the two germline ends. Per germline, CDR1 SGDLS and CDR2 YYNGEE. CDR3 bases: TGTGCCAGCAGCGAACACCTGAACACTGAAGCTTTCTTT. This codes for CASSEHLNTEAFF.

The chain carries TRBV3-1 (or the pseudogene TRBV3-2) and TRBJ2-1; 14 bases fit TRBD2. V shed 4 bases, J shed 8 bases, and the junction held 7 bases outside the gene matches. Germline assignment: CDR1 LGHDT and CDR2 YNNKEL (reference sequence). The CDR3 is 16 residues long. This CDR3 reads CASSPAGTSGGYEQFF. CDR3 nucleotide sequence: TGTGCCAGCAGCCCAGCCGGGACTAGCGGGGGCTATGAGCAGTTCTTC.

This clone was observed a single time. The chain has TRBV7-9 and TRBJ2-7; 7 bases align to TRBD1. Germline-derived CDR1 and CDR2 are SEHNR and FQNEAQ (reference sequence). The V gene end was trimmed by 5 bases and the J gene end by 2 bases; junction bases not matched to a gene: 3. This CDR3 comprises 13 residues. In DNA form, the CDR3 reads TGTGCCAGCAGCCACGGGACAGCCTACGAGCAGTACTTC. It codes for CASSHGTAYEQYF.

This clone was observed once. This chain uses TRBV7-9 with TRBJ2-7; perhaps TRBD1 as D (5 bases). The CDR3 extends over 14 amino acids. The V gene's germline CDR1 is SEHNR and CDR2 FQNEAQ (reference sequence). Trimming took off 7 bases at V and 3 bases at J, with 16 bases between the two ends. DNA of the CDR3: TGTGCCAGCAAAGGCACAGGTGAACGCTACGAGCAGTACTTC. It encodes CASKGTGERYEQYF.

The CDR3 spells CASSDTEYNQPQHF. The CDR3 nucleotides are TGTGCCAGCTCAGATACAGAATACAATCAGCCCCAGCATTTT. The chain has TRBV18 and TRBJ1-5, with no clear D. Germline lookup yields CDR1 KGHSH and CDR2 LQKENI. Trimming stripped 5 bases from V and 3 bases from J, with 11 bases between. The CDR3 covers 14 residues.